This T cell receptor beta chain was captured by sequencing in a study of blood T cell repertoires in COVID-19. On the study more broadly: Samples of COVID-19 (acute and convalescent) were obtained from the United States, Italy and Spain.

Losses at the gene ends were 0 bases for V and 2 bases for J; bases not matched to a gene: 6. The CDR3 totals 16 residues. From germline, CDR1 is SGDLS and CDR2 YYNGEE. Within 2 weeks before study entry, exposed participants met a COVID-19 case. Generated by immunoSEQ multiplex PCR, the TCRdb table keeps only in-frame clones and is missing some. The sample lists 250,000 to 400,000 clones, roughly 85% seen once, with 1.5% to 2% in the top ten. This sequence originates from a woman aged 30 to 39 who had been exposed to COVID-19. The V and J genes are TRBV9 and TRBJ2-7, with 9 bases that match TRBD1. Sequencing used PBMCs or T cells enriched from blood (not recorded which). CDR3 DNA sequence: TGTGCCAGCAGCGTAGAGGTGGGACAGGGAGCCTACGAGCAGTACTTC. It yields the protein CASSVEVGQGAYEQYF. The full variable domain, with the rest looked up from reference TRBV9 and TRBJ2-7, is DSGVTQTPKHLITATGQRVTLRCSPRSGDLSVYWYQQSLDQGLQFLIQYYNGEERAKGNILERFSAQQFPDLHSELNLSSLELGDSALYFCASSVEVGQGAYEQYFGPGTRLTVT.